This entry concerns a single TCR beta chain. Profiled with immunoSEQ multiplex PCR; TCRdb holds only in-frame clones, not every one. The data contain some 2,500,000 clones, 80% to 95% of them singletons. The data were obtained in a study of shared clonotypes between healthy human individuals. This CDR3 contains 15 residues. Germline V CDR1 and CDR2: MNHNS, SASEGT. V lost 6 bases to trimming and J lost 2 bases, with 11 bases between them. The chain couples TRBV6-1 to TRBJ2-6; D is ambiguous. The sequenced sample was naive CD4+ T cells from PBMCs. Described subset: CD45RA+ positively selected. The receptor's source is a man aged 18 to 29 in good health. Some clones in this sample may be carry-over from other donors' samples. The CDR3 sequence: CASSPLTTGANVLTF. The CDR3 bases are TGTGCCAGCAGCCCCTTGACAACTGGGGCCAACGTCCTGACTTTC.